The clone carrying this T cell receptor (beta chain) was counted a few times. This specimen belongs to a study of early T cells in non-severe SARS-CoV-2 infection. Germline V gene data show CDR1 as MNHEY and CDR2 as SMNVEV (reference sequence). Trimming shortened V by 6 bases and J by 4 bases, and 15 bases separated the two germline ends. The CDR3 extends over 15 amino acids. MiXCR was run by TCRdb on the 5' RACE reads, yielding one entry per CDR3 protein. The sample lists roughly 93,000 distinct CDR3 sequences, 14% to 15% seen once, with around 0.5% in the top ten. The sequenced sample consisted of whole blood. This TCR was sampled from an adult who was a healthcare worker with PCR-confirmed SARS-CoV-2 infection or an uninfected control (not recorded which). The V and J genes are TRBV27 and TRBJ2-2, with no clear D. The CDR3 coding sequence is TGTGCCAGCAGCCCCCAGGCGCGAGTCACCGGGGAGCTGTTTTTT. It yields the protein CASSPQARVTGELFF.